The 26 T cell receptor beta chains listed next were all sequenced from one sample in a study of CD8 T cells in ankylosing spondylitis. Broader study findings: Seemingly distinctive of ankylosing spondylitis blood was a TCR beta motif formed by eight highly homologous variants.

Which antigens these TCRs recognize remains unknown. TCRdb recomputed calls from the 5' RACE reads with MiXCR, one row per CDR3 protein. Of roughly 490,000 distinct CDR3 sequences listed, less than 6% are singletons. The sequencing input was blood, either unsorted or a sorted T cell fraction (not recorded which). The receptors were sampled from a male donor with ankylosing spondylitis.

This clonotype was recorded at least ten times. The gene calls are TRBV12-3 or TRBV12-4 and TRBJ1-4, with 7 bases lining up with TRBD1. The V and J ends lost 0 bases and 7 bases, in that order; junction bases with no gene match: 5. The CDR3 spans 15 residues. The CDR3 loop is CASSLAEGAPEKLFF. The CDR3 coding sequence is TGTGCCAGCAGTTTAGCGGAGGGGGCGCCTGAAAAACTGTTTTTT.

Only a few counts were recorded for this clonotype. V is TRBV4-2 and J is TRBJ2-3; 13 bases fit TRBD2. The CDR3 totals 16 residues. Per the germline V gene, CDR1 is LGHNA and CDR2 is YNFKEQ. V trimming: 4 bases; J trimming: 4 bases; junction bases outside the gene matches: 5. CDR3 sequence reads: CASSRRTSGGPDTQYF. As DNA, the CDR3 is TGTGCCAGCAGCCGGAGGACTAGCGGGGGCCCAGATACGCAGTATTTT.

This clonotype was counted many times. The rearrangement links TRBV7-2 to TRBJ1-6, with D tentatively TRBD1 (6 bases). Germline CDR1 reads SGHTA; CDR2 reads FQGNSA. Between the trimmed V and J ends, which lost 3 bases and 7 bases, there was a span of 13 bases. This CDR3 contains 15 residues. The CDR3 bases are TGTGCCAGCAGCTTGCTAGGACAGATAAATTCACCCCTCCACTTT. Amino acid sequence: CASSLLGQINSPLHF. Drawing the rest from reference TRBV7-2 and TRBJ1-6, the complete variable domain is GAGVSQSPSNKVTEKGKDVELRCDPISGHTALYWYRQSLGQGLEFLIYFQGNSAPDKSGLPSDRFSAERTGGSVSTLTIQRTQQEDSAVYLCASSLLGQINSPLHFGNGTRLTVT.

This clonotype was detected many times. The chain links TRBV7-8 to TRBJ2-3; no definite D call. The CDR3 is 16 amino acids. With 2 bases removed from V and 1 base from J, the gap between germline ends came to 13 bases. Germline V CDR1 and CDR2: SGHVS, FQNEAQ. CDR3 in amino acids: CASSLSAVGGTDTQYF. CDR3 nucleotides: TGTGCCAGCAGCTTATCCGCCGTGGGTGGCACAGATACGCAGTATTTT.

As to this clonotype: A much larger clone differs from this one at a single base, so this may be a read error. This CDR3 is missing its conserved last phenylalanine or tryptophan, likely due to a read error. The rearrangement links TRBV20-1 to TRBJ2-3; TRBD1 aligns across 9 bases. The CDR3 loop spans 12 amino acids. CDR1 and CDR2 from the germline V gene are DFQATT and SNEGSKA (reference sequence). J was trimmed by 7 bases and V by 5 bases; bases with no gene match: 4. In DNA form, the CDR3 reads TGCAGTGCTGGGACAGGGACCAATACGCAGTATCTT. This translates into CSAGTGTNTQYL.

This clonotype was observed many times. CDR3 nucleotides: TGTGCCAGCAGGGGGCCCGCCCAGTACTTC. It codes for CASRGPAQYF. The chain has TRBV12-3 or TRBV12-4 and TRBJ2-5; D perhaps matches TRBD1 (5 bases). The CDR3 covers 10 residues. Trimming shortened V by 6 bases and J by 9 bases, and 8 bases separated the two germline ends.

This clonotype was counted between two and nine times. CDR3 nucleotides: TGTACCTTCAGTTTATACAAAATTCGGGACAGTTATAACTATGGCTACACCTTC. As protein: CTFSLYKIRDSYNYGYTF. V gene TRBV12-3 or TRBV12-4 combines with J gene TRBJ1-2, with TRBD1 matching 7 bases. This CDR3 region has 18 residues.

This clonotype occurred many times. The chain couples TRBV20-1 to TRBJ1-2; D is unclear. This CDR3 is built from 16 residues. In germline, CDR1 is DFQATT, CDR2 SNEGSKA (reference sequence). Trimming took off 0 bases at V and 8 bases at J, with 22 bases between the two ends. For the CDR3, the DNA is TGCAGTGCTAGAGATAAGGTCGGATTTAGGGAATGGGGCTACACCTTC. It encodes CSARDKVGFREWGYTF.

This chain uses TRBV6-5 with TRBJ2-5; no firm D call. V dropped 0 bases and J dropped 5 bases, with 10 bases sitting between them. This CDR3 region has 14 residues. The V gene's germline CDR1 is MNHEY and CDR2 SVGAGI. CDR3 residues: CASSYSTAWETQYF. The CDR3, as DNA: TGTGCCAGCAGTTACTCGACCGCTTGGGAGACCCAGTACTTC.

This clonotype has ten or more counts. The chain uses TRBV7-9 and TRBJ2-7; 7 bases fit TRBD1. Germline V gene sequence: CDR1 SEHNR, CDR2 FQNEAQ (reference sequence). J gave up 3 bases and V 2 bases, and 4 bases lay outside the gene matches. The CDR3 is made up of 14 amino acids. As DNA, the CDR3 is TGTGCCAGCAGCTTAACAGGGGTCAACTACGAGCAGTACTTC. Protein: CASSLTGVNYEQYF.

This clonotype has a count of ten or more. V is TRBV12-3 or TRBV12-4 and J is TRBJ2-3; the D is unclear. The CDR3 sequence is 13 residues long. With 6 bases removed from V and 6 bases from J, the gap between germline ends came to 13 bases. CDR3 nucleotide sequence: TGTGCCAGCAGCACGTCGGGCCCCGATACGCAGTATTTT. It yields the protein CASSTSGPDTQYF.

This clonotype was seen only a few times. The rearrangement joins TRBV5-1 to TRBJ2-3; TRBD1 is a possible D gene (5 bases). Trimming took 7 bases from V and 0 from J, leaving 18 bases between them. This CDR3 comprises 16 residues. Germline assignment: CDR1 SGHRS and CDR2 YFSETQ. The CDR3 sequence: CASLALGQLSTDTQYF. The CDR3 nucleotides read TGCGCCAGCCTTGCCCTGGGGCAGCTAAGCACAGATACGCAGTATTTT.

The chain couples TRBV20-1 to TRBJ2-3; 14 bases are shared with TRBD2. Germline V gene sequence: CDR1 DFQATT, CDR2 SNEGSKA (reference sequence). J gave up 6 bases and V 6 bases, and 5 bases lay outside the gene matches. There are 14 residues in the CDR3. The chain's CDR3 is CSARLAGGLDTQYF. The CDR3 DNA is TGCAGTGCCAGACTAGCGGGGGGGCTGGATACGCAGTATTTT.

The chain recombines TRBV28 with TRBJ2-5; no reliable D call. Germline V CDR1 and CDR2: MDHEN, SYDVKM. This CDR3 region has 14 residues. V was cut by 4 bases and J by 2 bases, with 11 bases left in between. The chain's CDR3 is CASSYNILQETQYF. The CDR3 DNA is TGTGCCAGCAGTTATAACATTCTGCAAGAGACCCAGTACTTC.

About this clonotype itself: This may arise from a read error, as a much more abundant clone is one base away. The CDR3 coding sequence is TGCGCCCGCAGCTTGGAGTCTGCCACAGAGACCCAGTACTTC. Protein product: CARSLESATETQYF. The chain combines TRBV5-1 with TRBJ2-5; D not resolved. CDR1 and CDR2 from the germline V gene are SGHRS and YFSETQ. This CDR3 spans 14 amino acids.

This clonotype was picked up many times. The rearrangement uses TRBV6-5 and TRBJ1-2; 8 bases are a match to TRBD1. This CDR3 has 18 amino acids. Germline values: CDR1 MNHEY, CDR2 SVGAGI. V dropped 2 bases and J dropped 1; count of bases not matched to a gene: 12. The CDR3 bases are TGTGCCAGCAGTTACCAATCCGTGGGCAGGGGGCATAACTATGGCTACACCTTC. Its translation is CASSYQSVGRGHNYGYTF.

This clonotype was seen at least ten times. The chain links TRBV20-1 to TRBJ2-3; 8 bases match TRBD2. The J segment lost 5 bases and the V segment lost 0 bases, leaving 7 bases of the junction unmatched. The length of the CDR3 is 15 residues. From germline, CDR1 is DFQATT and CDR2 SNEGSKA (reference sequence). The CDR3 DNA reads TGCAGTGCTAGAGATCGGACTAGCTTCAAAGATACGCAGTATTTT. As protein: CSARDRTSFKDTQYF.

This clonotype was counted many times. The chain joins TRBV20-1 to TRBJ2-4; D is unclear. Germline V gene lookup returns CDR1 DFQATT and CDR2 SNEGSKA (reference sequence). The V and J ends lost 6 bases and 8 bases respectively, with 14 bases between them. The CDR3 is 12 amino acids. The CDR3: CSALPRVDIQYF. For the CDR3, the DNA is TGCAGTGCCCTCCCTAGGGTGGACATTCAGTACTTC.

In its sample, this clonotype was seen many times. The genes are TRBV4-2 and TRBJ1-1, with D unresolved. The V gene lost 3 bases and the J gene lost 2 bases, with 22 bases spanning the gap. Per germline, CDR1 LGHNA and CDR2 YNFKEQ. The CDR3 has 18 residues. CDR3 amino acids: CASSHPMSWREGNTEAFF. CDR3 sequence (DNA): TGTGCCAGCAGCCACCCGATGAGTTGGCGGGAAGGAAACACTGAAGCTTTCTTT.

This clonotype was observed a few times. V usage is TRBV7-2 and J usage is TRBJ2-7, with 14 bases matching TRBD2. The CDR3 consists of 16 residues. V lost 1 base, J lost 4 bases, and 3 bases stayed unmatched. The germline CDR1 and CDR2 sequences are SGHTA and FQGNSA. The CDR3 DNA follows: TGTGCCAGCAGCTTAGGACTAGCGGGAGGGGGGTACGAGCAGTACTTC. It encodes CASSLGLAGGGYEQYF.

J is TRBJ1-2 and V is TRBV20-1, with D tentatively TRBD1 (6 bases). In germline, CDR1 is DFQATT, CDR2 SNEGSKA (reference sequence). V lost 1 base to trimming and J lost 0 bases, with 9 bases between them. The CDR3 loop spans 14 amino acids. The CDR3 sequence: CSARVGAPNYGYTF. The CDR3 DNA sequence: TGCAGTGCTAGAGTGGGGGCTCCTAACTATGGCTACACCTTC.

This clonotype has a count of ten or more. This chain links TRBV5-1 with TRBJ1-2, with 9 bases lining up with TRBD1. V was pared by 4 bases and J by 4 bases, with 5 bases of the junction left unmatched. Germline V gene data show CDR1 as SGHRS and CDR2 as YFSETQ. The CDR3 runs 14 residues. CDR3 protein: CASSNPDRGYGYTF. In nucleotides, the CDR3 is TGCGCCAGCAGCAACCCGGACAGGGGCTATGGCTACACCTTC.

This clonotype was detected once. The chain combines TRBV6-2 or TRBV6-3 with TRBJ2-1; D possibly matches TRBD1 or TRBD2 (5 bases each). The CDR3 is 15 amino acids. Trimming removed 9 bases at V and 3 bases at J, with 18 bases between. Germline V gene lookup returns CDR1 MNHEY and CDR2 SVGEGT. The CDR3, as DNA: TGTGCCAGTTCTGATCCGGTGGGGGACTACAATGAGCAGTTCTTC. Amino acid sequence: CASSDPVGDYNEQFF.

This clonotype was seen repeatedly, ten times or more. The chain joins TRBV24-1 to TRBJ2-7; 8 nucleotides agree with TRBD1. In germline, CDR1 is KGHDR, CDR2 SFDVKD. The CDR3 is made up of 15 amino acids. V shed 3 bases, J shed 4 bases, and the junction held 7 bases outside the gene matches. Here the CDR3 DNA reads TGTGCCACCAGTGATCCAGGGGGCGCGGGATACGAGCAGTACTTC. Protein sequence: CATSDPGGAGYEQYF.

V and J are TRBV6-1 and TRBJ1-1; a possible D gene is TRBD1 (5 bases). Trimming shortened V by 6 bases and J by 4 bases, and 12 bases separated the two germline ends. The CDR3 extends over 13 amino acids. CDR1 is MNHNS and CDR2 is SASEGT in the germline V gene. CDR3 amino acids: CASRIRQLTEAFF. The CDR3 coding sequence is TGTGCCAGCAGGATACGACAGCTCACTGAAGCTTTCTTT.

This clonotype came up many times. The V gene is TRBV4-3, the J gene TRBJ2-7, with 9 positions matching TRBD1. The germline V gene encodes CDR1 LGHNA and CDR2 YSLEER. V gave up 4 bases and J gave up 2 bases; unmatched junction bases: 12. The CDR3 totals 17 residues. The CDR3 region is CASSPYPGQGKPYEQYF. In nucleotides, the CDR3 is TGCGCCAGCAGCCCCTACCCGGGACAGGGTAAGCCCTACGAGCAGTACTTC.